Listed below are T cell receptor beta chains from one sample, sequenced in a study of cytomegalovirus exposure and HLA in healthy donors. Libraries were prepared by immunoSEQ multiplex PCR; TCRdb keeps only in-frame clonotypes and omits some of them. Counted here are around 140,000 clones, around 77% occurring once; the ten biggest clones make up 0.8% to 0.95%. The material sequenced was PBMCs. Source of these receptors: a woman aged 55-75 years in good health and CMV-seronegative. CDR3s leave out the opening cysteine and the closing phenylalanine or tryptophan.

J gene: TRBJ1-5
V gene: TRBV28
CDR3 protein: ASSLLGLRHIHQPQH

J gene: TRBJ1-3
V gene: TRBV7-6
CDR3 protein: ASSPGQTSGNTIY

J gene: TRBJ2-2
V gene: TRBV28
CDR3 protein: ASSLGGTGELF

J gene: TRBJ2-1
V gene: TRBV28
CDR3 protein: ASSLRTGENNEQF

J gene: TRBJ1-2
V gene: TRBV7-2
CDR3 protein: ASSLDTAYGYT

J gene: TRBJ2-3
V gene: TRBV12-5
CDR3 protein: ASGESGLRSDTQY

J gene: TRBJ1-6
V gene: TRBV28
CDR3 protein: ASSPGQGNSPLH

J gene: TRBJ2-2
V gene: TRBV6-5
CDR3 protein: ASSLDRSNTGELF

J gene: TRBJ2-6
V gene: TRBV28
CDR3 protein: ASSFLTGSGANVLT

J gene: TRBJ1-6
V gene: TRBV6-5
CDR3 protein: ASSYTVGVGGSPLH

J gene: TRBJ2-7
V gene: TRBV5-4
CDR3 protein: ASSLDGSYEQY